This TCR beta chain stems from a study of CD8 T cells in ankylosing spondylitis. Points from the study as a whole: Prior literature has documented some motif variants in synovial fluid and blood from reactive arthritis. Characteristic, it appeared, of ankylosing spondylitis blood was a TCR beta motif of seven or eight highly homologous variants. With a CD8+ phenotype, disease-linked clones were relatively rare in peripheral blood. Within matched ankylosing spondylitis synovial fluid, disease-linked clones were reportedly significantly enriched.

Concerning this clonotype itself: Its antigen is currently unknown.

5'-RACE, quantitative and with molecular barcodes, yielded the TCR beta libraries. Via MiXCR, TCRdb re-called the 5' RACE reads, giving one row per CDR3 protein. Among a few hundred thousand distinct CDR3 sequences, approximately 20% were seen once, and the ten largest hold under 45%. V lost 0 bases and J 7 bases, leaving 11 bases between the germline ends. In germline, CDR1 is MNHEY, CDR2 SVGEGT. The CDR3 runs to 14 residues. The source material was blood, either unsorted or a sorted T cell fraction (not recorded which). This chain joins TRBV6-2 or TRBV6-3 and TRBJ2-3; D remains unclear. This sequence originates from a male donor with ankylosing spondylitis. CDR3 in DNA: TGTGCCAGCAGTTACTCGGGTCTTTACAATACGCAGTATTTT. Translated, it gives CASSYSGLYNTQYF.